Listed below are T cell receptor beta chains from one sample, sequenced in a study of T cell changes during pregnancy in multiple sclerosis. Sequencing was performed with immunoSEQ multiplex PCR; in TCRdb, only in-frame clones are kept and a portion is missing. This table holds 60,000 to 80,000 clones, roughly nine tenths found once. The sequences come from peripheral blood, collected before pregnancy. The receptors originated from a female donor with multiple sclerosis, enrolled in a pregnancy study. Each CDR3 is given with its conserved first and last residue. Each record gives: CDR3 DNA, CDR3 protein, V gene, clone size, D gene, J gene. D genes are given only for firm matches. Expanded clones are given a class, and other clones once, few, many or no size at all.

TGTGCCAGCAGCTTAAGTTGGGAGGACCCCTACGAGCAGTACTTC,CASSLSWEDPYEQYF,TRBV7-9,NA,NA,TRBJ2-7
TGTGCCAGCAGCCCTACAATACCTTTGGACAGCTACGAGCAGTACTTC,CASSPTIPLDSYEQYF,TRBV11-2,NA,NA,TRBJ2-7
TGTGCCAGCAGCCAAGGGGAGCGGGACACAGATACGCAGTATTTT,CASSQGERDTDTQYF,TRBV14,NA,TRBD2,TRBJ2-3
TGCGCCAGCAGCCAACCGGGACTCACACACGGGGAGCTGTTTTTT,CASSQPGLTHGELFF,TRBV4-1,NA,NA,TRBJ2-2
TGTGCCAGCAGCTTGGGAGCAGGTTGGGCCACTGAAGCTTTCTTT,CASSLGAGWATEAFF,TRBV5-6,NA,NA,TRBJ1-1
TGCGCCAGCAGCTTGGTGTTCAGGGCTCAGTACGAGCAGTACTTC,CASSLVFRAQYEQYF,TRBV5-1,NA,NA,TRBJ2-7
TGCAGCGTGGCACAGGGGAATTGGGAGACCCAGTACTTC,CSVAQGNWETQYF,TRBV29-1,once,TRBD1,TRBJ2-5
TGTGCCAGCATCAGGGAGGGAACAGATACGCAGTATTTT,CASIREGTDTQYF,TRBV5-6,NA,TRBD2,TRBJ2-3
TGTGCCACCAGCACCGAATTCAAGGGGTTCGATCAGCCCCAGCATTTT,CATSTEFKGFDQPQHF,TRBV15,NA,NA,TRBJ1-5
TGTGCCAGCAGTTACCTAGCCGCCACAGATACGCAGTATTTT,CASSYLAATDTQYF,TRBV2,NA,NA,TRBJ2-3
TGTGCCAGCTCATCCGGGACAGCCATAACGTACACTGAAGCTTTCTTT,CASSSGTAITYTEAFF,TRBV18,NA,TRBD1,TRBJ1-1
TGTGCCAGCAGCCAGAGACAGGGGGCCGCGACAGATACGCAGTATTTT,CASSQRQGAATDTQYF,TRBV6-6,NA,TRBD1,TRBJ2-3
TGTGCCAGCAGTGAGGACAGCTCCTATAATTCACCCCTCCACTTT,CASSEDSSYNSPLHF,TRBV2,few,NA,TRBJ1-6
TGTGCCAGCAGCTTAACAGGGATTGGGGGTCAGCCCCAGCATTTT,CASSLTGIGGQPQHF,TRBV11-2,NA,NA,TRBJ1-5
TGTGCCAGCAGCTTGAACAGGGGAAACCTAAGAGAGACCCAGTACTTC,CASSLNRGNLRETQYF,TRBV5-8,NA,TRBD1,TRBJ2-5
TGCAGCGTTGGACCAGCGTCCTACGAGCAGTACTTC,CSVGPASYEQYF,TRBV29-1,once,NA,TRBJ2-7
TGTGCCAGCGAATGGACAGTAGGTTCGGGTTCTGGGAGCTACACCTTC,CASEWTVGSGSGSYTF,TRBV2,NA,NA,TRBJ1-2
TGTGCCAGCAGCGCAAACAGGGCAGATACGCAGTATTTT,CASSANRADTQYF,TRBV5-4,NA,NA,TRBJ2-3
TGTGCCTGGGGGGACAGGGCAACTAGCACAGATACGCAGTATTTT,CAWGDRATSTDTQYF,TRBV30,NA,TRBD1,TRBJ2-3
TGTGCCAGCAGCGTAACCGACAGATATGGCTACACCTTC,CASSVTDRYGYTF,TRBV9,NA,NA,TRBJ1-2
TGTGCCAGCAGGATAAGGGGGAGGGGTCAGCCCCAGCATTTT,CASRIRGRGQPQHF,TRBV6-6,NA,NA,TRBJ1-5
TGTGCCAGGGATGGGGGGGCTTACACTGAAGCTTTCTTT,CARDGGAYTEAFF,TRBV2,NA,NA,TRBJ1-1
TGTGCCAGCAGTATATCACAGGGTGGCTATGGCTACACCTTC,CASSISQGGYGYTF,TRBV28,NA,NA,TRBJ1-2
TGCGCCAGCAGCTGGAGAGGCCTTTACAATGAGCAGTTCTTC,CASSWRGLYNEQFF,TRBV5-1,NA,NA,TRBJ2-1
TGTGCCAGCAGCCTCTGGACAGGAAGGGACACTGAAGCTTTCTTT,CASSLWTGRDTEAFF,TRBV7-3,NA,TRBD1,TRBJ1-1
TGTGCCAGCAGCTCCCCCAGGGGGCGCCCCTCGGGTCAAGAGACCCAGTACTTC,CASSSPRGRPSGQETQYF,TRBV7-9,NA,TRBD1,TRBJ2-5
TGTGCCAGCAGCTTAGAGGAGGAGAACACTGAAGCTTTCTTT,CASSLEEENTEAFF,TRBV13,NA,NA,TRBJ1-1
TGTGCCAGCAGCTTAGCGTTCGCGGAAGTGTATGGCTACACCTTC,CASSLAFAEVYGYTF,TRBV7-2,NA,NA,TRBJ1-2
TGTGCCAGCAGCCCCCGGGACAGTGTGAACACTGAAGCTTTCTTT,CASSPRDSVNTEAFF,TRBV11-2,once,TRBD1,TRBJ1-1
TGTGCCAGCCTACAGGGGGCGTTGACTGAAGCTTTCTTT,CASLQGALTEAFF,TRBV2,NA,TRBD1,TRBJ1-1
TGCGCCAGTGGGGTTGGTAGCGGTTCCTACGAGCAGTACTTC,CASGVGSGSYEQYF,TRBV5-1,NA,NA,TRBJ2-7
TGTGCCAGCTCACCAATGCCGCAGGCAGACTATGGCTACACCTTC,CASSPMPQADYGYTF,TRBV18,NA,NA,TRBJ1-2
TGTGCCAGCAGACTAGCGTCAGGGGCTGGGGAGCTGTTTTTT,CASRLASGAGELFF,TRBV7-9,NA,NA,TRBJ2-2
TGTGCCAGCAGCTTAGGTGGGAGCGAAAAACTGTTTTTT,CASSLGGSEKLFF,TRBV7-9,NA,NA,TRBJ1-4
TGTGCCAGCAGTTACTCGAGGTCAGGGGACACTGAAGCTTTCTTT,CASSYSRSGDTEAFF,TRBV6-5,once,NA,TRBJ1-1
TGTGCCTGGAGTCGCCCCCCCAAGGGGGCGAACACCGGGGAGCTGTTTTTT,CAWSRPPKGANTGELFF,TRBV30,NA,NA,TRBJ2-2
TGTGCCAGCAGCTTTTTTGACAGTACTCGGCAGTTCTTC,CASSFFDSTRQFF,TRBV5-6,NA,NA,TRBJ2-1
TGTGCCAGTAGTGCTCCAGGGGGGAAATCAGTAGCCGAGCAGTACTTC,CASSAPGGKSVAEQYF,TRBV19,NA,NA,TRBJ2-7
TGTGCCAGCAGCTTAGGGGGGCTTCTAATTTTGGAGCAGTTCTTC,CASSLGGLLILEQFF,TRBV7-9,NA,NA,TRBJ2-1
TGTGCCTGGAGTGTAGGCCGGACTAGCGGGGGGGAAGAGACCCAGTACTTC,CAWSVGRTSGGEETQYF,TRBV30,NA,TRBD2,TRBJ2-5
TGTGCCAGCAGCCCGGCCGGGACAGGGATGTACGAGCAGTACTTC,CASSPAGTGMYEQYF,TRBV7-2,NA,TRBD1,TRBJ2-7
TGTGCCAGTTTGGGACCCCCGGGGTCCAGGGGCACCGGGGAGCTGTTTTTT,CASLGPPGSRGTGELFF,TRBV19,NA,NA,TRBJ2-2
TGTGCTAGTGGGAACAGGGGGGCAACTAATGAAAAACTGTTTTTT,CASGNRGATNEKLFF,TRBV12-5,NA,TRBD1,TRBJ1-4
TGTGCCAGTAGTTTAAAACCCGCGGTCCATGATCAGCCCCAGCATTTT,CASSLKPAVHDQPQHF,TRBV19,NA,NA,TRBJ1-5